The clone carrying this T cell receptor (beta chain) was counted once. The treatment here: preoperative locoregional IRX-2 cytokine immunotherapy. Patients received preoperative, locoregional IRX-2 cytokine immunotherapy in a phase Ib study. Trimming removed 4 bases from V and 5 bases from J, with 12 bases in between. Looked up from germline, CDR1 is SGHNT and CDR2 is YENEEA. This CDR3 is 14 amino acids long. Libraries were prepared by immunoSEQ multiplex PCR; TCRdb keeps only in-frame clonotypes and omits some of them. The table records more than 3,000 clones, just under 80% of them present only once. This entry comes from a study of preoperative IRX-2 immunotherapy in early breast cancer.

The source of this sequence is a human donor with breast cancer. The sequences come from tumor tissue, collected after IRX-2 immunotherapy. This chain links TRBV11-3 with TRBJ2-1, with D possibly TRBD1 on 5 matching bases. The CDR3 DNA follows: TGTGCCAGCAGCTCCCAGGGTGGAGACAATGAGCAGTTCTTC. Translating gives CASSSQGGDNEQFF.